These 14 T cell receptor beta chains share one sample of origin, sequenced in a study of blood T cell repertoires in COVID-19. Using immunoSEQ multiplex PCR, the repertoire was profiled, and TCRdb retains in-frame clones only, with some absent. The sample lists some 45,000 clones, roughly nine tenths occurring once. The sequencing input was peripheral blood. These TCRs come from a human donor in a cohort sampled during active COVID-19.

The CDR3 bases are TGTGCCAGCAGTGGCGAGGGTGGGGGACTCTCTGGGTATTTT. This sequence encodes CASSGEGGGLSGYF. V gene TRBV2 combines with J gene TRBJ2-3; weak D call: TRBD2 (6 bases). V gave up 4 bases and J gave up 14 bases, with 22 bases separating them. Looked up from germline, CDR1 is SNHLY and CDR2 is FYNNEI. This CDR3 has 14 amino acids.

V gene TRBV5-4 combines with J gene TRBJ2-5; maybe TRBD1 (6 bases). The V end lost 1 base, the J end lost 3 bases, and 10 bases lay between the germline ends. This CDR3 contains 14 residues. Germline values: CDR1 SGHNT, CDR2 YYREEE (reference sequence). CDR3 amino acids: CASSLRTVEETQYF. CDR3 bases: TGTGCCAGCAGCTTGAGGACAGTTGAAGAGACCCAGTACTTC. The entire variable domain, with the rest obtained from reference TRBV5-4 and TRBJ2-5, is as follows: ETGVTQSPTHLIKTRGQQVTLRCSSQSGHNTVSWYQQALGQGPQFIFQYYREEENGRGNFPPRFSGLQFPNYSSELNVNALELDDSALYLCASSLRTVEETQYFGPGTRLLVL.

The chain joins TRBV6-5 to TRBJ2-7, with D perhaps TRBD1 (6 bases). V gave up 4 bases and J gave up 4 bases, with 14 bases separating them. Germline-derived CDR1 and CDR2 are MNHEY and SVGAGI. CDR3 length: 14 residues. The CDR3 spells CASSSDRGNYEQYF. CDR3 sequence (DNA): TGTGCCAGCAGTTCGGACAGAGGAAATTACGAGCAGTACTTC.

This chain links TRBV28 with TRBJ1-1; no definite D call. V lost 10 bases, J lost 5 bases, and 14 bases lay in between. Germline V lookup: CDR1 MDHEN, CDR2 SYDVKM. This CDR3 has 12 residues. CDR3 sequence (DNA): TGTGCCACCAATCTAGACCTTACTGAAGCTTTCTTT. This codes for CATNLDLTEAFF.

The V and J genes are TRBV5-6 and TRBJ1-1; possible D gene TRBD1, 6 bases. Germline V gene sequence: CDR1 SGHDT, CDR2 YYEEEE. V lost 2 bases and J lost 4, with 18 bases in between. The length of the CDR3 is 16 residues. The CDR3 loop is CASSFGGLMGSTEAFF. CDR3 nucleotide sequence: TGTGCCAGCAGCTTCGGGGGGCTTATGGGGAGCACTGAAGCTTTCTTT.

This chain joins TRBV5-6 and TRBJ1-2, with D unclear. Deletions cut 4 bases from V and 0 bases from J, with 13 bases between. This CDR3 comprises 15 residues. The germline V gene has CDR1 SGHDT and CDR2 YYEEEE. The CDR3 coding sequence is TGTGCCAGCAGCCCTCCTTTTAGATCTAACTATGGCTACACCTTC. Residues: CASSPPFRSNYGYTF.

The chain employs TRBV28 and TRBJ1-5; D gene ambiguous. CDR3 length equals 13 residues. The germline V gene has CDR1 MDHEN and CDR2 SYDVKM. Trimming removed 1 base from V and 5 bases from J, with 6 bases in between. Here the CDR3 reads CASSLFLYQPQHF. In DNA form, the CDR3 reads TGTGCCAGCAGTTTATTTTTATATCAGCCCCAGCATTTT. The whole variable domain, filled in from reference TRBV28 and TRBJ1-5, reads DVKVTQSSRYLVKRTGEKVFLECVQDMDHENMFWYRQDPGLGLRLIYFSYDVKMKEKGDIPEGYSVSREKKERFSLILESASTNQTSMYLCASSLFLYQPQHFGDGTRLSIL.

CDR3 region: CASSLAGRGSYNEQFF. CDR3 sequence (DNA): TGTGCCAGCAGCTTAGCGGGCAGGGGATCCTACAATGAGCAGTTCTTC. The genes are TRBV7-6 and TRBJ2-1; D is possibly TRBD1 (6 bases). Germline CDR1 is SGHVS and CDR2 is FNYEAQ. This CDR3 comprises 16 residues. Deletions cut 0 bases from V and 1 base from J, with 10 bases between.

The chain recombines TRBV7-2 with TRBJ2-1; D not resolved. The V gene lost 1 base and the J gene lost 7 bases, with 8 bases spanning the gap. The CDR3 loop spans 13 amino acids. From germline, CDR1 is SGHTA and CDR2 FQGNSA. CDR3 nucleotides: TGTGCCAGCAGCTTAGGGCGGCCGAATGAGCAGTTCTTC. It translates to CASSLGRPNEQFF.

This chain connects TRBV19 to TRBJ1-5, with a tentative D call TRBD1 (5 bases). Germline V gives CDR1 LNHDA, CDR2 SQIVND (reference sequence). V shed 4 bases and J shed 4 bases, with 11 bases lying between them. The CDR3 loop spans 14 amino acids. CDR3: CASSSRGNNQPQHF. CDR3 sequence (DNA): TGTGCCAGTAGTAGTCGGGGGAATAATCAGCCCCAGCATTTT.

The chain carries TRBV30 and TRBJ1-5, with D perhaps TRBD1 (5 bases). Trimming left V 2 bases short and J 5 bases short, with 19 bases between. This CDR3 has 16 amino acids. Germline loops: CDR1 GTSNPN, CDR2 SVGIG (reference sequence). The CDR3 here is CAWSRRWAGEDQPQHF. The CDR3, as DNA: TGTGCCTGGAGTCGGCGTTGGGCGGGGGAGGATCAGCCCCAGCATTTT.

The rearrangement uses TRBV10-2 and TRBJ1-6; the match to TRBD1 covers 7 bases. The CDR3 is 13 amino acids. V lost 9 bases and J lost 7; bases outside the gene matches: 6. Germline V gene lookup returns CDR1 WSHSY and CDR2 SAAADI. CDR3 protein: CASRRDRNSPLHF. CDR3 sequence (DNA): TGCGCCAGTCGCCGGGACAGAAATTCACCCCTCCACTTT.

This chain links TRBV6-5 with TRBJ2-7; D not resolved. V was cut by 5 bases and J by 2 bases, with 4 bases left in between. CDR3 length: 11 residues. Germline V gene sequence: CDR1 MNHEY, CDR2 SVGAGI. DNA of the CDR3: TGTGCCAGCAGTACAGCCTACGAGCAGTACTTC. Protein product: CASSTAYEQYF.

CDR3 DNA: TGTGCCAGCAGTCCCGGGGACCAAGAGACCCAGTACTTC. This encodes CASSPGDQETQYF. This chain links TRBV28 with TRBJ2-5, with D possibly TRBD2 on 5 matching bases. Germline CDR1 is MDHEN and CDR2 is SYDVKM. This CDR3 is built from 13 residues. Trimming removed 5 bases from V and 0 bases from J, with 7 bases in between.